This T cell receptor beta chain was profiled in a study of response to subunit inactivated influenza vaccine. Study conclusions and caveats: The authors suggested that few new T cells are recruited per seasonal influenza vaccination.

The CDR3 has 13 residues. CDR1 MNHNS and CDR2 SASEGT come from the germline V gene. Unmatched junction bases numbered 5, after V lost 6 bases and J lost 3 bases. This clonotype occurred many times. Its antigen is not identified. TCRdb reanalysed the RT-PCR reads using MiXCR and keeps one entry per CDR3 protein. The data contain hundreds of thousands of distinct CDR3 sequences, 13% to 15% of them seen just once; the ten biggest clones take up about 7.6%. This chain uses TRBV6-1 with TRBJ2-7, with 7 bases matching TRBD1. The receptor's source is a man aged 50-60 years who received an inactivated influenza vaccine. The starting material was PBMCs from blood, obtained roughly 15 days before vaccination. CDR3 coding DNA: TGTGCCAGCAGCACCAGGGGGATCTACGAGCAGTACTTC. This codes for CASSTRGIYEQYF.